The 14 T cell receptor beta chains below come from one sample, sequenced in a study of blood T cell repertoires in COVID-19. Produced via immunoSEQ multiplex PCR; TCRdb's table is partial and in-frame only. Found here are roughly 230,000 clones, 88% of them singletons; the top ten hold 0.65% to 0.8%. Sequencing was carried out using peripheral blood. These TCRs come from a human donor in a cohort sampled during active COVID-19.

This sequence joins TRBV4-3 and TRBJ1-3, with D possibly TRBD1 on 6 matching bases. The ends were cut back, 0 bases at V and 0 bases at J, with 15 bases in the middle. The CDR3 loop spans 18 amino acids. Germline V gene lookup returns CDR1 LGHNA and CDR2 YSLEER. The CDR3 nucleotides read TGCGCCAGCAGCCAAGATTTACAGGGTCCCTACTCTGGAAACACCATATATTTT. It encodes CASSQDLQGPYSGNTIYF.

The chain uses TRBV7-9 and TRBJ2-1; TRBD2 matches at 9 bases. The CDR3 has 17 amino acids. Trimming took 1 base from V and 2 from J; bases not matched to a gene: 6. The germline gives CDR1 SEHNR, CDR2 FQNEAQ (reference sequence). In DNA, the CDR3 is TGTGCCAGCAGCTTAGGGGGACTAGCCGACACCTACAATGAGCAGTTCTTC. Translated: CASSLGGLADTYNEQFF.

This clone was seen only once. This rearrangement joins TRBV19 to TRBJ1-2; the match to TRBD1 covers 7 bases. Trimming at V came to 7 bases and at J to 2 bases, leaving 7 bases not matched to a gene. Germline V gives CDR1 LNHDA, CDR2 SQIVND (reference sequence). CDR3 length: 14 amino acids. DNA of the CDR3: TGTGCCAGTAAAGACAGGGATTCCAACTATGGCTACACCTTC. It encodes CASKDRDSNYGYTF. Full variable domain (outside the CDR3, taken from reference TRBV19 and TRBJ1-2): DGGITQSPKYLFRKEGQNVTLSCEQNLNHDAMYWYRQDPGQGLRLIYYSQIVNDFQKGDIAEGYSVSREKKESFPLTVTSAQKNPTAFYLCASKDRDSNYGYTFGSGTRLTVV.

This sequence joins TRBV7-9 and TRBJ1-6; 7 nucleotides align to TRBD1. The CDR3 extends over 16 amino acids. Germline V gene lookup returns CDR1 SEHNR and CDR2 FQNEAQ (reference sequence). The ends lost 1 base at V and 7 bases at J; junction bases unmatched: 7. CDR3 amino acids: CASSLGTGVRNSPLHF. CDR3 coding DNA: TGTGCCAGCAGCTTAGGTACAGGGGTAAGGAATTCACCCCTCCACTTT.

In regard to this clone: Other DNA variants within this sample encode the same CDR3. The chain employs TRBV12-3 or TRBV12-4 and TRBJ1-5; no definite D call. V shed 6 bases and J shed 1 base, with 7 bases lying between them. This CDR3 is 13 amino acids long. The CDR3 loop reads CASSRGSNQPQHF. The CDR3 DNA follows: TGTGCCAGCAGCCGAGGGAGCAATCAGCCCCAGCATTTT.

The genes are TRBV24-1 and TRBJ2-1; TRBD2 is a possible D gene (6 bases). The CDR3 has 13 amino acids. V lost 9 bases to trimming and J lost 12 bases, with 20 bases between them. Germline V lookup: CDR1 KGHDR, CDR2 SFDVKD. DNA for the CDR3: TGTGCCACCTCCGAGGAGCGGGTAAGGGGGCAGTTCTTC. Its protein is CATSEERVRGQFF.

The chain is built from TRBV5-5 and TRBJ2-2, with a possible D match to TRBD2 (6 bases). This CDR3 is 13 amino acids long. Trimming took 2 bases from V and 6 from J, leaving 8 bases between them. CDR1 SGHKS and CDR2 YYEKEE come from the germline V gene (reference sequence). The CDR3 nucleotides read TGTGCCAGCAGCTTCCCGGGAGCCGGGGAGCTGTTTTTT. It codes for CASSFPGAGELFF.

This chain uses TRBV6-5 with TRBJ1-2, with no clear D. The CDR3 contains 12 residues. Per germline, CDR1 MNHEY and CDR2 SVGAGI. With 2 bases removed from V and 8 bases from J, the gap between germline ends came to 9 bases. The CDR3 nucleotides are TGTGCCAGCAGTTACGGTGGTCTAGGCTACACCTTC. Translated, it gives CASSYGGLGYTF.

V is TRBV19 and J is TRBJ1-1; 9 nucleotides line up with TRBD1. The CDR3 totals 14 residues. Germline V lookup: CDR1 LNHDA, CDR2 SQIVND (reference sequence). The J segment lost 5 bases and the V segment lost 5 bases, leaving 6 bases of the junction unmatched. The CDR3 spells CASSQTGGRTEAFF. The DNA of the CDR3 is TGTGCCAGTAGTCAGACAGGGGGGCGGACTGAAGCTTTCTTT.

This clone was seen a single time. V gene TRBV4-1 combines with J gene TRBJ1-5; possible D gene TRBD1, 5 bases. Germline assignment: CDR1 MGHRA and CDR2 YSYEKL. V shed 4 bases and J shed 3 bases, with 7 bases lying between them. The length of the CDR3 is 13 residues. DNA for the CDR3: TGCGCCAGCAGCCGACAGCTCAATCAGCCCCAGCATTTT. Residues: CASSRQLNQPQHF.

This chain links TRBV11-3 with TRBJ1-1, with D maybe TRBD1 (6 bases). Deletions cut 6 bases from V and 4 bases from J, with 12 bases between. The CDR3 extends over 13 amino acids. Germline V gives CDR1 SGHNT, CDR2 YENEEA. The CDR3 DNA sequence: TGTGCCAGCAGTTCCGGACAGAGCACTGAAGCTTTCTTT. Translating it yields CASSSGQSTEAFF.

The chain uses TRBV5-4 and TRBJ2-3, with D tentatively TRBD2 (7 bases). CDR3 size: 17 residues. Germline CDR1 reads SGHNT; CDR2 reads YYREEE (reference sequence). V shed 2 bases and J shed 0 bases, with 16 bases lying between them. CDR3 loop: CASSLFGGGTSTDTQYF. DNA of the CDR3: TGTGCCAGCAGCTTATTCGGCGGGGGCACTAGCACAGATACGCAGTATTTT. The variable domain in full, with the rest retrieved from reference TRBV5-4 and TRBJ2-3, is ETGVTQSPTHLIKTRGQQVTLRCSSQSGHNTVSWYQQALGQGPQFIFQYYREEENGRGNFPPRFSGLQFPNYSSELNVNALELDDSALYLCASSLFGGGTSTDTQYFGPGTRLTVL.

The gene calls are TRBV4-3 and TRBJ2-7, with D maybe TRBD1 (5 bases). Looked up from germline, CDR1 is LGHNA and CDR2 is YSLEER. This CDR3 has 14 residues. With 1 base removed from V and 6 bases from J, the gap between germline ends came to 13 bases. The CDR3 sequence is CASSQGAGSGEQYF. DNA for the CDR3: TGCGCCAGCAGCCAAGGGGCAGGGTCAGGCGAGCAGTACTTC.

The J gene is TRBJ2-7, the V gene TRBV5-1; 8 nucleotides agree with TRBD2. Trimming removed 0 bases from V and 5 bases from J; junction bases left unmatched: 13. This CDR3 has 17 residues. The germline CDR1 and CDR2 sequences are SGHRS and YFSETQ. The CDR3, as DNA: TGCGCCAGCAGCTTGGGCCGGAGCGGGAGTATGGTCGACGAGCAGTACTTC. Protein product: CASSLGRSGSMVDEQYF.